Given below is one TCR beta chain in context. The record originates from a study of blood T cell repertoires in COVID-19. About the study: Whether acute or convalescent, the COVID-19 samples came from the United States, Italy and Spain. T cells, B-cell-depleted T cells, or PBMCs provided the cDNA or gDNA that served as material.

Original processing methods: How many nucleated cells were present was estimated from reference gene primer amplification. The repertoire was sequenced with immunoSEQ multiplex PCR; TCRdb's copy has only in-frame clones and lacks some. V and J calls and clone size are those listed in that table; D and trimming were worked out from the DNA. The sample shows some 270,000 clones, roughly 89% of them seen only once. The V segment lost 4 bases and the J segment 0 bases; nucleotides outside the gene matches: 7. Germline CDR1 is LGHNA and CDR2 is YNFKEQ. The CDR3 contains 18 residues. The J gene is TRBJ2-6, the V gene TRBV4-2, with TRBD2 matching over 9 bases. Sample: peripheral blood. This clonotype was obtained from a woman aged 40 to 50 who had recovered from COVID-19. CDR3 sequence reads: CASSRASGAVSGANVLTF. The CDR3 DNA reads as TGTGCCAGCAGCCGGGCTAGCGGGGCAGTCTCTGGGGCCAACGTCCTGACTTTC.